This T cell receptor beta chain was documented in a study of shared clonotypes between healthy human individuals. TCRdb keeps only in-frame clones here, not all; method: immunoSEQ multiplex PCR. The table has roughly 120,000 clones, about two thirds seen once. V lost 2 bases, J lost 1 base, and 9 bases lay in between. Germline CDR1 MGHDK, CDR2 SYGVNS. This CDR3 is 14 amino acids long. Sequenced sample: memory CD8+ T cells sorted from blood. Subset specified: CD45RO+ cells pooled with CCR7-negative TemRA cells. This clonotype was obtained from a woman aged 30 to 39 in good health. This rearrangement joins TRBV25-1 to TRBJ2-7; D perhaps matches TRBD1 (5 bases). This CDR3 is CASSERDSSYEQYF. CDR3 bases: TGTGCCAGCAGTGAAAGAGACAGTTCCTACGAGCAGTACTTC.